This T cell receptor (beta chain) was observed in a study of T cells in Graves' hyperthyroidism and ophthalmopathy. Study-wide findings and caveats: Ophthalmopathy prediction by the model preceded onset by a median roughly 6.3 months. Ophthalmopathy cases were set apart from stable hyperthyroidism by a 13 V-J model. Blood also carried most thyroid clonotypes expanded above 0.001.

Disease duration under 2 months; hyperthyroidism patients were aged 18 to 65. The V and J ends lost 5 bases and 5 bases respectively, with 16 bases between them. The CDR3 has 14 residues. Germline CDR1 SGHNT, CDR2 YENEEA. Concerning this clonotype itself: Its target is not known.

Researchers amplified the TCR beta CDR3 regions from RNA transcripts. First-round RT-PCR with HTBI primers amplified the TCR CDR3 region. A single record per CDR3 protein comes from TCRdb applying MiXCR to the multiplex PCR reads. The data contain under 450,000 distinct CDR3 sequences, about a sixth of them singletons. The chain is built from TRBV11-3 and TRBJ2-7, with a tentative D call TRBD2 (6 bases). The sample comprised blood. This receptor was identified in a woman under 30 with Graves' hyperthyroidism. The CDR3 DNA reads TGTGCCAGCAGCCAAAGGGGACTCAGCGACGAGCAGTACTTC. Amino acid sequence: CASSQRGLSDEQYF.